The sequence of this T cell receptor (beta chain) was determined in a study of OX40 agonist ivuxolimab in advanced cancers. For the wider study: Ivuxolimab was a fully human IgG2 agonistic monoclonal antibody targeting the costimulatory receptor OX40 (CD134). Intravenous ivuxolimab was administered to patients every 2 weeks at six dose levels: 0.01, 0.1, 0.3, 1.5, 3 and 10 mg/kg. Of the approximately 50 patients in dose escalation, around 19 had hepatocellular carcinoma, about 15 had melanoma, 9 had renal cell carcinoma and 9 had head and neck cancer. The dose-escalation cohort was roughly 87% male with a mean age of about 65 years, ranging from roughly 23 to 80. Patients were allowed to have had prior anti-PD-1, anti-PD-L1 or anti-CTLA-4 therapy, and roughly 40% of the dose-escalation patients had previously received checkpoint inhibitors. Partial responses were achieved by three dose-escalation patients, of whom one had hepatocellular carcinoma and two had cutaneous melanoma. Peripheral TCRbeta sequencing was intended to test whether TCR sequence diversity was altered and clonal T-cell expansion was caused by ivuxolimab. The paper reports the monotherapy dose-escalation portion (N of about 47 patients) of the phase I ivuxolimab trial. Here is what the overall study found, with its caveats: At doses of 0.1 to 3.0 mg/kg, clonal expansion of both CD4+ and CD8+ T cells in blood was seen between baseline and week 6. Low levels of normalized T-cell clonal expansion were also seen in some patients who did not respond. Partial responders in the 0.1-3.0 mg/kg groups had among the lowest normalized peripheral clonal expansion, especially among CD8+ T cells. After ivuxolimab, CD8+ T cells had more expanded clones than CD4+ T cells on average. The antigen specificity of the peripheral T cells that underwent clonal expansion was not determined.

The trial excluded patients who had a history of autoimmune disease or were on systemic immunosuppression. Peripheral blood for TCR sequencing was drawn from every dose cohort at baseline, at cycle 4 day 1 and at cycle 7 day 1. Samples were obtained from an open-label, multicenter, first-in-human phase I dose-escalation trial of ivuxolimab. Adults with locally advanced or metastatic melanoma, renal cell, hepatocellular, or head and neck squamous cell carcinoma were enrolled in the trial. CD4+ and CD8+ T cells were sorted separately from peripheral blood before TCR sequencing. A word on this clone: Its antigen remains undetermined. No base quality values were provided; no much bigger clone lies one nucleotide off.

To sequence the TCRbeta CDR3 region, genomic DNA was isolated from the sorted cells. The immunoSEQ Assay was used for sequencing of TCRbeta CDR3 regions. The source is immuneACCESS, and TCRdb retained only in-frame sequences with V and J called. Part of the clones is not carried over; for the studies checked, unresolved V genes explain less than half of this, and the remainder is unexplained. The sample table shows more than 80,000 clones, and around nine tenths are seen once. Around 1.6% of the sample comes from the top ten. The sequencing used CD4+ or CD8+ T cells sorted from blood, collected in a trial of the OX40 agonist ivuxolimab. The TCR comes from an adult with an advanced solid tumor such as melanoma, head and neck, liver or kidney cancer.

CDR3 sequence: CAWSVQSTGGVEKLFF. The DNA reads as follows: TGTGCCTGGAGTGTACAGTCGACGGGGGGAGTAGAAAAACTGTTTTTT. The chain is made from TRBV30 and TRBJ1-4, with TRBD1 perhaps the D gene, on 5 matching bases. The V and J ends are trimmed by 0 bases and 8 bases, leaving 19 bases between them. CDR1 and CDR2 were assigned from the germline V gene (reference sequence) as GTSNPN and SVGIG. The CDR3 sequence holds 16 residues, the cysteine and phenylalanine included. CDR3 DNA only is kept here, 48 bases in frame from base 1.